Following are 20 T cell receptor beta chains from one sample sequenced in a study of CD8 T cells in Susac syndrome. An amount of RNA that ranged from 0.5 to 1 ug was reverse transcribed with random hexamers. One entry per CDR3 protein, called by TCRdb with MiXCR from the immunoSEQ multiplex PCR reads. The profile covers fewer than 350,000 distinct CDR3 sequences, with roughly 94% appearing a single time and roughly 0.07% taken by the ten largest. Material for sequencing was CD4+ T cells from PBMCs. Every receptor here comes from a human donor with multiple sclerosis.

The V and J genes are TRBV3-1 and TRBJ1-1; D is ambiguous. V lost 4 bases and J lost 4, with 10 bases in between. Germline V gene sequence: CDR1 LGHDT, CDR2 YNNKEL (reference sequence). The CDR3 runs to 13 residues. The CDR3 nucleotides read TGTGCCAGCAGCCCACGGACTTCCACTGAAGCTTTCTTT. The encoded protein is CASSPRTSTEAFF.

The table lists this clonotype with a count of one. Here the CDR3 reads CAIRGTVNQPQHF. CDR3 DNA sequence: TGTGCCATCAGAGGGACCGTCAATCAGCCCCAGCATTTT. The V call is TRBV10-3, the J call TRBJ1-5, with a tentative D call TRBD1 (5 bases). V dropped 6 bases and J dropped 3 bases, with 9 bases sitting between them. CDR3 length: 13 amino acids. Germline CDR1 and CDR2: ENHRY and SYGVKD.

This sequence joins TRBV20-1 and TRBJ2-2; 7 bases fit TRBD2. This CDR3 is 11 amino acids long. Per germline, CDR1 DFQATT and CDR2 SNEGSKA (reference sequence). V trimming: 5 bases; J trimming: 13 bases; junction bases outside the gene matches: 7. This CDR3 is CSAGREERLFF. The CDR3 bases are TGCAGTGCTGGGAGGGAAGAAAGGCTGTTTTTT.

The J gene is TRBJ1-1, the V gene TRBV6-4; no firm D call. Trimming stripped 3 bases from V and 5 bases from J, with 10 bases between. The germline CDR1 and CDR2 sequences are MRHNA and SNTAGT. The CDR3 consists of 13 residues. The CDR3 sequence: CASSEQPTTEAFF. In DNA, the CDR3 is TGTGCCAGCAGTGAACAGCCGACAACTGAAGCTTTCTTT.

The rearrangement joins TRBV20-1 to TRBJ1-5; D is uncertain. The germline V and J ends were trimmed by 0 bases and 3 bases, with 6 bases remaining between them. Germline-derived CDR1 and CDR2 are DFQATT and SNEGSKA (reference sequence). The CDR3 covers 13 residues. The CDR3 spells CSAREHSNQPQHF. The CDR3 bases are TGCAGTGCTAGAGAACACTCCAATCAGCCCCAGCATTTT.

This clonotype showed up just once. V and J are TRBV14 and TRBJ2-6, with D uncertain. V shed 6 bases and J shed 3 bases, with 6 bases lying between them. There are 13 residues in the CDR3. Per the germline V gene, CDR1 is SGHDN and CDR2 is FVKESK. The CDR3 DNA reads as TGTGCCAGCAGGGAAAGTGGGGCCAACGTCCTGACTTTC. Its protein is CASRESGANVLTF.

The chain employs TRBV14 and TRBJ2-5; tentative D call: TRBD2 (6 bases). The CDR3 loop spans 13 amino acids. The germline V and J ends were trimmed by 1 base and 8 bases, with 11 bases remaining between them. Per the germline V gene, CDR1 is SGHDN and CDR2 is FVKESK. DNA for the CDR3: TGTGCCAGCAGCCAAGTCGGGGGACTTACCCAGTACTTC. This encodes CASSQVGGLTQYF. Looking up the rest from reference TRBV14 and TRBJ2-5 gives the full variable domain: EAGVTQFPSHSVIEKGQTVTLRCDPISGHDNLYWYRRVMGKEIKFLLHFVKESKQDESGMPNNRFLAERTGGTYSTLKVQPAELEDSGVYFCASSQVGGLTQYFGPGTRLLVL.

J is TRBJ2-3 and V is TRBV11-1, with 9 bases lining up with TRBD2. CDR1 and CDR2 from the germline V gene are SGHAT and FQDESV (reference sequence). The V and J ends lost 3 bases and 1 base, in that order; junction bases with no gene match: 20. The CDR3 runs 21 residues. The DNA of the CDR3 is TGTGCCAGCAGCTTCTCTCGGGGAGGCGGGAGGGCCTCTATGGGCACAGATACGCAGTATTTT. It is translated as CASSFSRGGGRASMGTDTQYF.

The chain uses TRBV12-3 or TRBV12-4 and TRBJ1-1; D may be TRBD1 (6 bases). CDR3 length: 14 residues. V was pared by 3 bases and J by 8 bases, with 16 bases between. This CDR3 is CASSFGGPPSEAFF. In nucleotides, the CDR3 is TGTGCCAGCAGTTTTGGGGGCCCACCAAGCGAAGCTTTCTTT.

The chain has TRBV20-1 and TRBJ2-2; D uncertain. Germline CDR1 is DFQATT and CDR2 is SNEGSKA (reference sequence). The CDR3 is 13 amino acids. V was clipped by 4 bases and J by 5 bases, with 11 bases between them. CDR3 bases: TGCAGTGCTATTCATCCTAGGACCGGGGAGCTGTTTTTT. Translation: CSAIHPRTGELFF.

This clonotype came up a few times. The rearrangement links TRBV29-1 to TRBJ2-7, with 11 bases lining up with TRBD2. The CDR3 sequence is 12 residues long. Germline CDR1 and CDR2: SQVTM and ANQGSEA. The V segment lost 7 bases and the J segment 3 bases; nucleotides outside the gene matches: 2. The CDR3 DNA follows: TGCAGCGCGGGACTAGCGGTCTACGAGCAGTACTTC. Its translation: CSAGLAVYEQYF.

The chain uses TRBV5-1 and TRBJ2-7; D may be TRBD2 (6 bases). The V end lost 5 bases, the J end lost 3 bases, and 12 bases lay between the germline ends. CDR3 length: 13 amino acids. Germline V gene data show CDR1 as SGHRS and CDR2 as YFSETQ. The CDR3 here is CASRAGNGYEQYF. CDR3 DNA: TGCGCCAGCAGGGCGGGAAATGGCTACGAGCAGTACTTC.

This chain connects TRBV15 to TRBJ2-7, with 8 bases aligning to TRBD1. CDR1 LNHNV and CDR2 YYDKDF come from the germline V gene (reference sequence). The CDR3 is 15 amino acids. V shed 3 bases and J 3 bases; nucleotides not matched to a gene: 7. The CDR3 DNA sequence: TGTGCCACCAGCAGGGGACAGGCGTACTACTACGAGCAGTACTTC. Its translation is CATSRGQAYYYEQYF.

For the CDR3, the DNA is TGTGCCAGCAGCTCTCAGTTAGCGGGGAAGCAGTTCTTC. Protein sequence: CASSSQLAGKQFF. The chain combines TRBV11-3 with TRBJ2-1; 8 positions match TRBD2. Trimming removed 4 bases from V and 11 bases from J; junction bases left unmatched: 7. CDR1 is SGHNT and CDR2 is YENEEA in the germline V gene. There are 13 residues in the CDR3.

The chain couples TRBV19 to TRBJ2-1; 12 bases are a match to TRBD2. Germline loops: CDR1 LNHDA, CDR2 SQIVND (reference sequence). Losses at the gene ends were 5 bases for V and 5 bases for J; bases not matched to a gene: 16. The CDR3 is made up of 19 amino acids. The CDR3, as DNA: TGTGCCAGTAGTTGGCGGCGGGGGACTAGCGGGCACGATAACAATGAGCAGTTCTTC. It is translated as CASSWRRGTSGHDNNEQFF.

V is TRBV7-9 and J is TRBJ2-3, with TRBD1 identical over 9 bases. The CDR3 consists of 15 residues. Germline V lookup: CDR1 SEHNR, CDR2 FQNEAQ (reference sequence). Trimming cost V 0 bases and J 5 bases; bases outside gene matches: 3. In nucleotides, the CDR3 is TGTGCCAGCAGCTTAGCGGGACAGGGTCAAGATACGCAGTATTTT. Protein sequence: CASSLAGQGQDTQYF. The entire variable domain, with the rest obtained from reference TRBV7-9 and TRBJ2-3, is as follows: DTGVSQNPRHKITKRGQNVTFRCDPISEHNRLYWYRQTLGQGPEFLTYFQNEAQLEKSRLLSDRFSAERPKGSFSTLEIQRTEQGDSAMYLCASSLAGQGQDTQYFGPGTRLTVL.

This clonotype was recorded once. The rearrangement joins TRBV5-1 to TRBJ2-1; the match to TRBD1 covers 8 bases. J was trimmed by 8 bases and V by 4 bases; bases with no gene match: 11. There are 15 residues in the CDR3. Germline-derived CDR1 and CDR2 are SGHRS and YFSETQ. The DNA of the CDR3 is TGCGCCAGCAGCATTCGCCCGGACAGGGCCGATGAGCAGTTCTTC. It yields the protein CASSIRPDRADEQFF.

V is TRBV25-1 and J is TRBJ2-7; TRBD1 aligns across 9 bases. The CDR3 totals 14 residues. The junction had 6 bases not matched to a gene; V was cut back by 5 bases and J by 4 bases. The germline V gene has CDR1 MGHDK and CDR2 SYGVNS. The CDR3 sequence: CASSKQGARYEQYF. Here the CDR3 DNA reads TGTGCCAGCAGTAAACAGGGGGCGCGTTACGAGCAGTACTTC.

The chain uses TRBV7-3 and TRBJ2-7; weak D call: TRBD1 (5 bases). Germline V CDR1 and CDR2: SGHTA, FQGTGA. The ends were cut back, 2 bases at V and 2 bases at J, with 13 bases in the middle. CDR3 length equals 15 residues. The CDR3 DNA sequence: TGTGCCAGCAGCTTAGGCCCCAGGGAACCCTACGAGCAGTACTTC. Translated, it gives CASSLGPREPYEQYF. Using reference TRBV7-3 and TRBJ2-7 for the parts outside the CDR3, the full variable domain is GAGVSQTPSNKVTEKGKYVELRCDPISGHTALYWYRQSLGQGPEFLIYFQGTGAADDSGLPNDRFFAVRPEGSVSTLKIQRTERGDSAVYLCASSLGPREPYEQYFGPGTRLTVT.

This chain uses TRBV7-3 with TRBJ2-7; a possible D gene is TRBD2 (6 bases). V shed 1 base and J shed 6 bases, with 10 bases lying between them. The CDR3 has 13 amino acids. The germline V gene has CDR1 SGHTA and CDR2 FQGTGA. The CDR3 DNA sequence: TGTGCCAGCAGCTTAAGACGGGGGTTCGAGCAGTACTTC. Residues: CASSLRRGFEQYF.